The T cell receptor (beta chain) described here comes from a study of CD8+ T cells in alopecia areata. The germline V and J ends were trimmed by 3 bases and 2 bases, with 4 bases remaining between them. CDR1 and CDR2 (germline): SGHNT, YYREEE (reference sequence). The CDR3 extends over 12 amino acids. The sequencing template was cDNA reverse transcribed from extracted RNA. Some clones are missing from TCRdb's copy, which holds only in-frame ones; the method was immunoSEQ multiplex PCR. This sample yields around 190,000 clones, of which more than 50% are seen a single time; approximately 4.9% belongs to the top ten.

Sequenced material: CD8+ T cells sorted from blood. The receptor comes from a human donor in good health. The chain has TRBV5-4 and TRBJ2-3; D ambiguous. This CDR3 reads CASSSLTDTQYF. DNA of the CDR3: TGTGCCAGCAGCTCACTCACAGATACGCAGTATTTT. The variable domain in full, completed from reference TRBV5-4 and TRBJ2-3, reads ETGVTQSPTHLIKTRGQQVTLRCSSQSGHNTVSWYQQALGQGPQFIFQYYREEENGRGNFPPRFSGLQFPNYSSELNVNALELDDSALYLCASSSLTDTQYFGPGTRLTVL.